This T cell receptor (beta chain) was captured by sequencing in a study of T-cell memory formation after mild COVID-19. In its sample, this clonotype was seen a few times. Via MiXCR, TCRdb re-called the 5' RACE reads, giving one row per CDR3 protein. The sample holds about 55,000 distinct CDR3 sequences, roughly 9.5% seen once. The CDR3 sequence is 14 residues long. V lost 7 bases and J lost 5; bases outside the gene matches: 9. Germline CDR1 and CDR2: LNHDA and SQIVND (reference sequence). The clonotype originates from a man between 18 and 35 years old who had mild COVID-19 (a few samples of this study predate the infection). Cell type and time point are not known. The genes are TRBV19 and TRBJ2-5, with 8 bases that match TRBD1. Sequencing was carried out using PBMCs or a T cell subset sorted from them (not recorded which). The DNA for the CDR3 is TGTGCCAGTATCGGGCCAGGGGGCGCGGAGACCCAGTACTTC. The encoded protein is CASIGPGGAETQYF. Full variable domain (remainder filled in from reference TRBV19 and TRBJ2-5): DGGITQSPKYLFRKEGQNVTLSCEQNLNHDAMYWYRQDPGQGLRLIYYSQIVNDFQKGDIAEGYSVSREKKESFPLTVTSAQKNPTAFYLCASIGPGGAETQYFGPGTRLLVL.